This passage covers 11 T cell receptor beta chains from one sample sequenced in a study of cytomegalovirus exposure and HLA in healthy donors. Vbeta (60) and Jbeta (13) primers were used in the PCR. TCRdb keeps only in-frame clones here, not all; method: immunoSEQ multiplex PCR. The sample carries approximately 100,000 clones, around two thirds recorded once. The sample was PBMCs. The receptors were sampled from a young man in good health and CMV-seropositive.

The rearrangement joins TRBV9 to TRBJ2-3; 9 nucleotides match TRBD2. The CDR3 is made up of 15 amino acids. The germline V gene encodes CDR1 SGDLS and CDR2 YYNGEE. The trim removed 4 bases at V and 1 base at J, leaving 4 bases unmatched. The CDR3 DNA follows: TGTGCCAGCAGCCCCTGGACTAGCGGCACAGATACGCAGTATTTT. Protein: CASSPWTSGTDTQYF.

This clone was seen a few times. The CDR3 reads CASSTGQPGNTIYF. DNA for the CDR3: TGTGCCAGCAGCACCGGACAACCTGGAAACACCATATATTTT. The chain carries TRBV7-2 and TRBJ1-3; D might be TRBD1 (5 bases). V was cut by 5 bases and J by 2 bases, with 10 bases left in between. The CDR3 is 14 residues long. CDR1 SGHTA and CDR2 FQGNSA come from the germline V gene. The whole variable domain, filled in from reference TRBV7-2 and TRBJ1-3, reads GAGVSQSPSNKVTEKGKDVELRCDPISGHTALYWYRQSLGQGLEFLIYFQGNSAPDKSGLPSDRFSAERTGGSVSTLTIQRTQQEDSAVYLCASSTGQPGNTIYFGEGSWLTVV.

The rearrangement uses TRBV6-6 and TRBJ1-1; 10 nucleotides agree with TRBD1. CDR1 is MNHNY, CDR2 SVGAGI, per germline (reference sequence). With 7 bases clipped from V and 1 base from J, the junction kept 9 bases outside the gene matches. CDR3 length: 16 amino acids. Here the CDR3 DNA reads TGTGCCAGCATCGTTAGACAGGGGGCTGGGAACACTGAAGCTTTCTTT. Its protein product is CASIVRQGAGNTEAFF.

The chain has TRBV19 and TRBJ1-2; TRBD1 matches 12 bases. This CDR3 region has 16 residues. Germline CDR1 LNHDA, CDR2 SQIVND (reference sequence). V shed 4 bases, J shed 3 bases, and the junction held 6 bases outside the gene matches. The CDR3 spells CASSTGTGGHDYGYTF. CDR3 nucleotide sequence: TGTGCCAGTAGTACCGGGACAGGGGGCCACGACTATGGCTACACCTTC.

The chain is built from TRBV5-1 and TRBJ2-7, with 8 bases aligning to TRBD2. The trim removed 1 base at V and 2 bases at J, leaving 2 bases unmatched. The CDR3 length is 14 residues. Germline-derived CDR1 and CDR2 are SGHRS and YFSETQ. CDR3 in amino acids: CASSLMRGAYEQYF. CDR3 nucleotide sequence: TGCGCCAGCAGCTTGATGCGGGGGGCCTACGAGCAGTACTTC.

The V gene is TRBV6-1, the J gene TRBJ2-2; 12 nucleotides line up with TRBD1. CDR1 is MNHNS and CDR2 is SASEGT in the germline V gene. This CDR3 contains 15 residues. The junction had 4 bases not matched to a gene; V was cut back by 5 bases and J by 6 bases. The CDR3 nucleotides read TGTGCCAGCAGTCGGGGACAGGGGGCATCCGGGGAGCTGTTTTTT. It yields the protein CASSRGQGASGELFF.

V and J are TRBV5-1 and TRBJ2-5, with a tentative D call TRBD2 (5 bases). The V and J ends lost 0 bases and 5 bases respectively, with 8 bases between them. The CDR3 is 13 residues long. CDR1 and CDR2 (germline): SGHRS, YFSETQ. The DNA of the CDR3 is TGCGCCAGCAGCTTGGGGACTTACGAGACCCAGTACTTC. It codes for CASSLGTYETQYF.

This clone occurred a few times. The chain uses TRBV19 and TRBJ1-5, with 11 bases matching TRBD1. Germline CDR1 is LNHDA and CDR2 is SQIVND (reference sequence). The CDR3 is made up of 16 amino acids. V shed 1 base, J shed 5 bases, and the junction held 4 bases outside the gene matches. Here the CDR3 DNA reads TGTGCCAGTAGTATAGCGGGGACAGGGGGGCATCAGCCCCAGCATTTT. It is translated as CASSIAGTGGHQPQHF.

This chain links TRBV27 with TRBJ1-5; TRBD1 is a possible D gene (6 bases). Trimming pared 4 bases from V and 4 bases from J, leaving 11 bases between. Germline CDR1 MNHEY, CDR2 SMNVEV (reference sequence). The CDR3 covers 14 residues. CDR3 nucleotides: TGTGCCAGCAGTTGGGGGACACCGAATCAGCCCCAGCATTTT. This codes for CASSWGTPNQPQHF.

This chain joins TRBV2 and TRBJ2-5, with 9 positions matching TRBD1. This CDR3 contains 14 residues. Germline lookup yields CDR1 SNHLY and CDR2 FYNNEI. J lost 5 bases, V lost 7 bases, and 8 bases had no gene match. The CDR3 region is CASKSQGTGETQYF. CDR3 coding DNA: TGTGCCAGCAAGTCTCAGGGGACAGGGGAGACCCAGTACTTC.

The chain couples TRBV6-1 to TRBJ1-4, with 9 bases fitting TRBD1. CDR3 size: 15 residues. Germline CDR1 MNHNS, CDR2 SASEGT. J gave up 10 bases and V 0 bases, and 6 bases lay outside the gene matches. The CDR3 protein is CASSEALGQGGKLFF. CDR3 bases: TGTGCCAGCAGTGAAGCGCTGGGACAGGGCGGAAAACTGTTTTTT.